Below, one T cell receptor (beta chain) is given with its context. Study processing details: Reference gene primer amplification yielded estimated nucleated cell counts. Assay used: immunoSEQ multiplex PCR; TCRdb lists only in-frame clones, some missing. The V and J calls and clone size were taken over from that table, and D and trimming were inferred from the DNA. The sample lists 20,000 to 30,000 clones, 82% occurring once. The sample belongs to a study of blood T cell repertoires in COVID-19. The length of the CDR3 is 16 residues. Germline V lookup: CDR1 MGHRA, CDR2 YSYEKL. Germline trimming cut 6 bases from V and 0 bases from J; bases unmatched to any gene: 5.

The sequence was obtained from a human donor in a cohort sampled during active COVID-19. The rearrangement joins TRBV4-1 to TRBJ2-1; 10 bases are a match to TRBD1. Sequencing was carried out using peripheral blood. The CDR3 DNA is TGCGCCAGCAGTCTCCGGGACAGGGGCTCCTACAATGAGCAGTTCTTC. This translates into CASSLRDRGSYNEQFF.